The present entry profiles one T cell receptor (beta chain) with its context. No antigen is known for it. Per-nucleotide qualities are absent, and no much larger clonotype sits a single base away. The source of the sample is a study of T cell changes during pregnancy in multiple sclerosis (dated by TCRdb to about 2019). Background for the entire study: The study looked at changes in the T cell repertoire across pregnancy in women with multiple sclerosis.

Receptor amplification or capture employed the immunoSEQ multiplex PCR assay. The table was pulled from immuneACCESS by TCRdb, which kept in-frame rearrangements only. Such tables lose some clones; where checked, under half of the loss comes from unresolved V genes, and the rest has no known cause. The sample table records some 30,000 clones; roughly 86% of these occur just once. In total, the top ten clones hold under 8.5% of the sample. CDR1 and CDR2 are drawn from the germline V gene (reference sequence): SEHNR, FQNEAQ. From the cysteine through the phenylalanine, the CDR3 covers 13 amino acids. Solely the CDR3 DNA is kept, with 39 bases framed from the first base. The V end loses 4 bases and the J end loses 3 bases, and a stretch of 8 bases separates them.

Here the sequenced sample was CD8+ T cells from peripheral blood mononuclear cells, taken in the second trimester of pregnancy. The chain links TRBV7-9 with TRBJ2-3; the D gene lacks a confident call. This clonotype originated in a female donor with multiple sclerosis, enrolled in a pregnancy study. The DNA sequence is TGTGCCAGCAGCTCCGTCGTAACAGATACGCAGTATTTT. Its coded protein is CASSSVVTDTQYF.